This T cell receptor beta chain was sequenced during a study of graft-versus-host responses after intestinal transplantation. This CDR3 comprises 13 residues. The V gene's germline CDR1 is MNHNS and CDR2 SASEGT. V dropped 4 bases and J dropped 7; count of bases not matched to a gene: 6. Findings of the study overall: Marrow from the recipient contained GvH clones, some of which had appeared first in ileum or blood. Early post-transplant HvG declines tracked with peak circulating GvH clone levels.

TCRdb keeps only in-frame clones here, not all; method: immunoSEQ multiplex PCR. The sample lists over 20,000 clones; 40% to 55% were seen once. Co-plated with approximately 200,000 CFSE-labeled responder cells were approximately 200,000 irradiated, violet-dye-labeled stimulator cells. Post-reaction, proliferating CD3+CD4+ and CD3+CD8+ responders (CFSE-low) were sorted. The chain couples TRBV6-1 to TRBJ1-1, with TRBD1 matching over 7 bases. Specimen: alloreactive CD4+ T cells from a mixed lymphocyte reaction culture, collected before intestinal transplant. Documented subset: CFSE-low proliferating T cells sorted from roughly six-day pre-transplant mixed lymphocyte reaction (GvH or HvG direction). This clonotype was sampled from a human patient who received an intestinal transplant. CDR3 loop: CASSGRGHVEAFF. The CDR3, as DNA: TGTGCCAGCAGTGGTAGGGGGCATGTTGAAGCTTTCTTT.